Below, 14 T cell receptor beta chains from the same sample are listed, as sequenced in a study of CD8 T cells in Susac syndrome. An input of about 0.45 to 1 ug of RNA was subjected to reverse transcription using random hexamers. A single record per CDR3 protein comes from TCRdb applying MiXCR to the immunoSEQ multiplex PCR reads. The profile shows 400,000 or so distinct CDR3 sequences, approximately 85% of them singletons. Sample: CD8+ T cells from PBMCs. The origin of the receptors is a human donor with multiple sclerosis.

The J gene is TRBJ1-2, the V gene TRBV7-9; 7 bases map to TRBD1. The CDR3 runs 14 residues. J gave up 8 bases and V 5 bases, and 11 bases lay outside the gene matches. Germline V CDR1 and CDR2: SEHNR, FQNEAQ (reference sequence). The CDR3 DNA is TGTGCCAGCAGCAGTTCGGACAGGCGAAAGGGCTACACCTTC. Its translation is CASSSSDRRKGYTF.

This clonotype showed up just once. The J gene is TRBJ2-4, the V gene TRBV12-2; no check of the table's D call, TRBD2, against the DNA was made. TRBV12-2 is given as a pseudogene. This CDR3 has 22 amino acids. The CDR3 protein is CASRPRLKGTSGRGLAKNIQYF. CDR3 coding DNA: TGTGCAAGTCGCCCGCGGCTTAAGGGGACTAGCGGGAGAGGTCTAGCCAAAAACATTCAGTACTTC.

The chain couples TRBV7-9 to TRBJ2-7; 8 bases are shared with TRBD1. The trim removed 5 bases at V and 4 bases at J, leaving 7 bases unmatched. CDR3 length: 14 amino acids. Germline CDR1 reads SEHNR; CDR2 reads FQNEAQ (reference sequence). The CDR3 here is CASSSTGGQYEQYF. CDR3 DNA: TGTGCCAGCAGCAGTACAGGGGGGCAGTACGAGCAGTACTTC.

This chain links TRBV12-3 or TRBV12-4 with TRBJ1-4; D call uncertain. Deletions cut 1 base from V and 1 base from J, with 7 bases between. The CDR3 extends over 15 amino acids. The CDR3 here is CASSLGYRTNEKLFF. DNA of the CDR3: TGTGCCAGCAGTTTAGGGTACAGAACTAATGAAAAACTGTTTTTT.

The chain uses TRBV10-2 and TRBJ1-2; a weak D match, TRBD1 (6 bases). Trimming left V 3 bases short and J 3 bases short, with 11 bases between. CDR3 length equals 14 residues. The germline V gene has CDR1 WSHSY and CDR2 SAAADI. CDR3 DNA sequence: TGCGCCAGCAGTGATGGGGGCGCTTACTATGGCTACACCTTC. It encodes CASSDGGAYYGYTF.

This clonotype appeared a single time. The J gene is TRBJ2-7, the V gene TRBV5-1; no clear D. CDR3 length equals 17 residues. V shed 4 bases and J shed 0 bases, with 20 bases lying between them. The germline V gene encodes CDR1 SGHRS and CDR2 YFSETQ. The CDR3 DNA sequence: TGCGCCAGCAGCAAGGCGGCCCTAATTACCTACTCCTACGAGCAGTACTTC. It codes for CASSKAALITYSYEQYF.

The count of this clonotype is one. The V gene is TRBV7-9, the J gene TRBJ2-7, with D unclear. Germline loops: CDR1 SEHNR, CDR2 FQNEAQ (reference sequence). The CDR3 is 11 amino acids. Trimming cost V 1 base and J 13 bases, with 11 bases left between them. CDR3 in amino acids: CASSLGAARYF. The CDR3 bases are TGTGCCAGCAGCTTAGGGGCGGCCCGTTACTTC.

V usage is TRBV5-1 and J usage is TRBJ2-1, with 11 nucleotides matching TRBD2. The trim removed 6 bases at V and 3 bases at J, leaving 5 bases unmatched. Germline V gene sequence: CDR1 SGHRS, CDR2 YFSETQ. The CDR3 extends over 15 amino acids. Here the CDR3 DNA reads TGCGCCAGCATCGAACTAGCGGGGGACTACAATGAGCAGTTCTTC. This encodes CASIELAGDYNEQFF.

CDR3 sequence: CATTTTGAGSYNEQFF. Written as DNA, the CDR3 is TGTGCCACCACCACGACAGGGGCAGGGTCGTACAATGAGCAGTTCTTC. This rearrangement joins TRBV15 to TRBJ2-1, with 8 bases aligning to TRBD1. The CDR3 sequence is 16 residues long. The J segment lost 4 bases and the V segment lost 7 bases, leaving 12 bases of the junction unmatched. The germline gives CDR1 LNHNV, CDR2 YYDKDF (reference sequence). The variable domain in full, completed from reference TRBV15 and TRBJ2-1, reads DAMVIQNPRYQVTQFGKPVTLSCSQTLNHNVMYWYQQKSSQAPKLLFHYYDKDFNNEADTPDNFQSRRPNTSFCFLDIRSPGLGDTAMYLCATTTTGAGSYNEQFFGPGTRLTVL.

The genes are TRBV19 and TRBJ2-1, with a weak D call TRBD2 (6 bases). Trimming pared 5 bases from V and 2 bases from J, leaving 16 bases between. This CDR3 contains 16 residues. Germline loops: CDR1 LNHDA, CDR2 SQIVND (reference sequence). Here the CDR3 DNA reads TGTGCCAGTAGTGGAGGGCCACCTGCAACCTACAATGAGCAGTTCTTC. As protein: CASSGGPPATYNEQFF.

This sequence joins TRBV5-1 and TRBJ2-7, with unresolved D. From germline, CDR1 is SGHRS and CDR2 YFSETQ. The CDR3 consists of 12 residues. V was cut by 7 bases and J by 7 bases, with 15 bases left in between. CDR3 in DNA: TGCGCCAGCCAGCTAGTGGTTGGGGAGCAGTACTTC. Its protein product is CASQLVVGEQYF.

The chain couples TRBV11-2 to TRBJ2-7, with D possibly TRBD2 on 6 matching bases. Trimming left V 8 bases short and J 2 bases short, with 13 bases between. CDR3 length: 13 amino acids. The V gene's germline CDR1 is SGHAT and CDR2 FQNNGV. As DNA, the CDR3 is TGTGCCAGCCGGGGGACCGACACCTACGAGCAGTACTTC. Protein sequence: CASRGTDTYEQYF.

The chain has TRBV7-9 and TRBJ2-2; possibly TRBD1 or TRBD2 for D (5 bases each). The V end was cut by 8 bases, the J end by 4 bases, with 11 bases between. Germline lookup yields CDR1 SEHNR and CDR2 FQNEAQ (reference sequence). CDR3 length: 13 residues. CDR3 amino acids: CASRGTATGELFF. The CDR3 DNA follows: TGTGCCAGCCGAGGGACGGCCACCGGGGAGCTGTTTTTT.

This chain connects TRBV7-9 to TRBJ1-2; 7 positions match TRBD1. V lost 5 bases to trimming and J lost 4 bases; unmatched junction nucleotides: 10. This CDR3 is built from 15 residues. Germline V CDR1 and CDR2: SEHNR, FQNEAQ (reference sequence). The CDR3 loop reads CASSLGQDRFYGYTF. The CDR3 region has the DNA TGTGCCAGCAGCCTCGGACAGGACCGCTTCTATGGCTACACCTTC. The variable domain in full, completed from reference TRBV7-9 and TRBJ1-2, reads DTGVSQNPRHKITKRGQNVTFRCDPISEHNRLYWYRQTLGQGPEFLTYFQNEAQLEKSRLLSDRFSAERPKGSFSTLEIQRTEQGDSAMYLCASSLGQDRFYGYTFGSGTRLTVV.